Reported below is one TCR beta chain. What it binds is unknown. V lost 3 bases and J lost 5, with 12 bases in between. Germline V lookup: CDR1 SGHNT, CDR2 YYREEE (reference sequence). The CDR3 contains 13 residues. Using immunoSEQ multiplex PCR, the repertoire was profiled, and TCRdb retains in-frame clones only, with some absent. The sample contains nearly 70,000 clones, roughly 83% of which appear only once. These data are taken from a study of OX40 agonist ivuxolimab in advanced cancers. Whole-study context: Ivuxolimab, an agonist antibody against OX40 (CD134), was given to patients. Among those enrolled, mean age was roughly 62 years (range about 20 to 79) and approximately 83% were male. Whole-study results and caveats: The investigators did not determine what antigen specificity the expanded peripheral T cells had. Expanded clones were, on average, more numerous in CD8+ T cells than in CD4+.

The chain uses TRBV5-4 and TRBJ2-7; perhaps TRBD1 as D (5 bases). The sample here was CD4+ or CD8+ T cells sorted from blood, taken in a trial of the OX40 agonist ivuxolimab. The receptor's source is an adult with an advanced solid tumor such as melanoma, head and neck, liver or kidney cancer. CDR3 sequence reads: CASSSRVRDEQYF. The CDR3, as DNA: TGTGCCAGCAGCTCCAGGGTACGCGACGAGCAGTACTTC.